The sequence of this TCR beta chain was determined in a study of type 1 regulatory T cells. This clonotype was counted a single time. Its antigen is still unknown. TCRdb ran MiXCR on the reads and lists one entry per CDR3 protein. The sample records 20,000 or so distinct CDR3 sequences, around 47% being singletons. The specimen sequenced was cultured T cells, either the whole culture or a sorted T cell fraction (not recorded which). This sequence was found in a human donor in good health.

The CDR3 bases are TGTGCCAGCAGCCCTAACTGGGGGAGGCACTACGAGCAGTACTTC. Encoded protein: CASSPNWGRHYEQYF. The genes are TRBV11-3 and TRBJ2-7, with D tentatively TRBD2 (6 bases). This CDR3 spans 15 amino acids. The germline CDR1 and CDR2 sequences are SGHNT and YENEEA. V gave up 5 bases and J gave up 3 bases, with 17 bases separating them.